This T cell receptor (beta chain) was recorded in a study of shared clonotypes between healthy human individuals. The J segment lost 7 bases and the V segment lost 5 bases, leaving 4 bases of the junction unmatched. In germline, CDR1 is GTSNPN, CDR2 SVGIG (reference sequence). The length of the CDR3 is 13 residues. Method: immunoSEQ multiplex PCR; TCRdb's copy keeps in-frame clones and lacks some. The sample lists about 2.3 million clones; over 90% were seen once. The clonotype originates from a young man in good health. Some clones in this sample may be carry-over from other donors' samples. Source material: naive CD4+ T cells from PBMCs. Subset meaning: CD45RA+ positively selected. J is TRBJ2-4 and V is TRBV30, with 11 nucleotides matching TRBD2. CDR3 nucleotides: TGTGCCTGGGGACGGACTAGCGGGAACATTCAGTACTTC. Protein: CAWGRTSGNIQYF.